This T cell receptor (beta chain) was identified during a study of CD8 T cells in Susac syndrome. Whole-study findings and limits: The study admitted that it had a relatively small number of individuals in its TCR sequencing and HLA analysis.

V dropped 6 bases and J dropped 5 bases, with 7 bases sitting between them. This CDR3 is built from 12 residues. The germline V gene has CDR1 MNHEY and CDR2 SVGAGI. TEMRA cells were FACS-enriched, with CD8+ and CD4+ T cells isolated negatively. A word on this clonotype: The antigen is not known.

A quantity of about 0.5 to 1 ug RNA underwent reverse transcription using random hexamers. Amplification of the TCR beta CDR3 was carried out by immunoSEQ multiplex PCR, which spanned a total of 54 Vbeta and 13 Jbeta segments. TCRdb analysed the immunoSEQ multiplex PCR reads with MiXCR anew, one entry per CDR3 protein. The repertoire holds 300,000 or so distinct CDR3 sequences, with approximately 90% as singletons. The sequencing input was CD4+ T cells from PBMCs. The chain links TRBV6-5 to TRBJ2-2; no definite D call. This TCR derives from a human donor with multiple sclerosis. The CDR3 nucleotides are TGTGCCAGCAGGCCCCTTACCGGGGAGCTGTTTTTT. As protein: CASRPLTGELFF.